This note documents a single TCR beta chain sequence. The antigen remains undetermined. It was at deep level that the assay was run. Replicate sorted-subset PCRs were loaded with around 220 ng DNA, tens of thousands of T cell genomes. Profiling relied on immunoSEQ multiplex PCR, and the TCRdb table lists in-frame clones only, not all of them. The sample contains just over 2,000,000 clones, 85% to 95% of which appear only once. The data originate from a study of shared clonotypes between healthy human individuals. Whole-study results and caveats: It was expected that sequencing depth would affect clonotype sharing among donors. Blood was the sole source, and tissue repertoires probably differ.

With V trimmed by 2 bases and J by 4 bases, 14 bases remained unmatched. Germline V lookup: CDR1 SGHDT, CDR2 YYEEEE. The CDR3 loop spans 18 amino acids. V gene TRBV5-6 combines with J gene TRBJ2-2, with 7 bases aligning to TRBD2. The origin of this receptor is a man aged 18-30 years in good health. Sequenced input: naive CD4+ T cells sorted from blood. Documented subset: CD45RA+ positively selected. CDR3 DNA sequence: TGTGCCAGCAGCTTTATTTACGGGGGGACCGTGGGCACCGGGGAGCTGTTTTTT. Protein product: CASSFIYGGTVGTGELFF. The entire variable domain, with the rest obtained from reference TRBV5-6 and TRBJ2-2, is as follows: DAGVTQSPTHLIKTRGQQVTLRCSPKSGHDTVSWYQQALGQGPQFIFQYYEEEERQRGNFPDRFSGHQFPNYSSELNVNALLLGDSALYLCASSFIYGGTVGTGELFFGEGSRLTVL.